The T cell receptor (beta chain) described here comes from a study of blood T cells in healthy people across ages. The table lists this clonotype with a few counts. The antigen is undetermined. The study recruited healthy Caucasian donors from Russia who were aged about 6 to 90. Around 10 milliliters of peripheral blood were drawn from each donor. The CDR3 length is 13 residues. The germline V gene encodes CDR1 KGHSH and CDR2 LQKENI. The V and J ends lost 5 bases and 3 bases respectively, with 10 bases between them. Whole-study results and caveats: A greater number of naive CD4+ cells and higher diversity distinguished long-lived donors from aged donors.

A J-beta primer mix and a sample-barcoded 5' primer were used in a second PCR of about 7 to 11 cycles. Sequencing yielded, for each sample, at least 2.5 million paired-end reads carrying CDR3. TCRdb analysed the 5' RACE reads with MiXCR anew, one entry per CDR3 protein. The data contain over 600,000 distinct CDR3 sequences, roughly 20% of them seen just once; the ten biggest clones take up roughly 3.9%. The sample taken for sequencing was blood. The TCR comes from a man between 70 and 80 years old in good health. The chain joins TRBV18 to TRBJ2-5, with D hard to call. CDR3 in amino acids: CASSSDQEETQYF. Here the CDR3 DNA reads TGTGCCAGCTCATCGGACCAGGAAGAGACCCAGTACTTC.